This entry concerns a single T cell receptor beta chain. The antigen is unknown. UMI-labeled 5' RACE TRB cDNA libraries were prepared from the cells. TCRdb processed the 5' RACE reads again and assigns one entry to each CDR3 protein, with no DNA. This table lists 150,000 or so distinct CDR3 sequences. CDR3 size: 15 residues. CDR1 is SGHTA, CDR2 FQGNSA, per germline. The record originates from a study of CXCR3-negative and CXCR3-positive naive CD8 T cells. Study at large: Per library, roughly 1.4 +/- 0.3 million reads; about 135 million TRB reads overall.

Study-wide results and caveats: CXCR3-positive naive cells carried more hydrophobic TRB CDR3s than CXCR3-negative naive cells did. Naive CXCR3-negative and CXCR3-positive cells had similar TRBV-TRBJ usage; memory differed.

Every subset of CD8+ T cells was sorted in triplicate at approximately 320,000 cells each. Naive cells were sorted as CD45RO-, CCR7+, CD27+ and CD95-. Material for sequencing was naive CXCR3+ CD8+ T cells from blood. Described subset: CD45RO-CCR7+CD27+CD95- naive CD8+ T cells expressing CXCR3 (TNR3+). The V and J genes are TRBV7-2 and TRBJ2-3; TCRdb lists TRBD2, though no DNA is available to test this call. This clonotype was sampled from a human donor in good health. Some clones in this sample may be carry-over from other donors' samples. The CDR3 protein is CASSLMRGGTDTQYF.